The source of this T cell receptor beta chain is a study of OX40 agonist ivuxolimab in advanced cancers. Study-level findings and limits: Dosing at 0.1 to 3.0 mg/kg was accompanied by clonal expansion of CD4+ and CD8+ blood T cells by week 6.

Produced via immunoSEQ multiplex PCR; TCRdb's table is partial and in-frame only. This table holds about 17,000 clones, 87% found once. A remark on this clone: As yet, its antigen is unknown.

The V and J ends lost 5 bases and 4 bases, in that order; junction bases with no gene match: 5. The CDR3 consists of 15 residues. The V gene's germline CDR1 is SGHAT and CDR2 FQNNGV. The receptor was isolated from an adult with an advanced solid tumor such as melanoma, head and neck, liver or kidney cancer. This specimen consisted of CD4+ or CD8+ T cells sorted from blood, obtained in a trial of the OX40 agonist ivuxolimab. The J gene is TRBJ2-1, the V gene TRBV11-2; 10 positions agree with TRBD2. The CDR3, as DNA: TGTGCCAGCAGCCCCAGAGCGGGAGGGTACAATGAGCAGTTCTTC. It specifies CASSPRAGGYNEQFF.